This TCR beta chain was identified in a study of brain T cells in children with intractable seizures. As regards this clone: Its cognate antigen is unknown.

The germline V and J ends were trimmed by 0 bases and 1 base, with 9 bases remaining between them. CDR3 length equals 15 residues. Germline V lookup: CDR1 MNHEY, CDR2 SVGAGI. Before surgery, patients took at least one anti-epileptic drug. Overall study findings and caveats: Pre- and post-surgery blood differed in depth, so pre-surgery absences may be undersampling.

Sequencing was performed with immunoSEQ multiplex PCR; in TCRdb, only in-frame clones are kept and a portion is missing. The table has fewer than 150,000 clones, under 95% seen once; the top ten hold 3.5% to 4%. This receptor was obtained from a boy in the first two years of life with hemimegalencephaly and intractable seizures. This chain links TRBV6-5 with TRBJ1-1; possible D gene TRBD1, 6 bases. This material consisted of peripheral blood, taken at surgery. CDR3 region: CASSYSRRGNTEAFF. The CDR3 DNA follows: TGTGCCAGCAGTTACTCGCGCAGGGGGAACACTGAAGCTTTCTTT.